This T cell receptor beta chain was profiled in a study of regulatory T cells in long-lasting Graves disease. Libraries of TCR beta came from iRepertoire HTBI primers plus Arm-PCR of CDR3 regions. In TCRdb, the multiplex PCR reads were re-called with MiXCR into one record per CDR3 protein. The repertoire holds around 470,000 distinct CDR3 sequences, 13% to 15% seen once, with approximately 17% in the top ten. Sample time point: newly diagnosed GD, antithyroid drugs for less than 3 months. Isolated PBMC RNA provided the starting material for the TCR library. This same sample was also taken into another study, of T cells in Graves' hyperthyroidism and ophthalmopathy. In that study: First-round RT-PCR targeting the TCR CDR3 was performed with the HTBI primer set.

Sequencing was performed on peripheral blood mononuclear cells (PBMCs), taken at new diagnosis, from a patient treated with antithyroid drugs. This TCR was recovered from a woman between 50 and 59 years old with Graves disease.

The CDR3 bases are TGTGCCAGCAGTTTATCGTCGGGGACGGACTATGGCTACACCTTC. It translates to CASSLSSGTDYGYTF. This chain connects TRBV27 to TRBJ1-2, with D maybe TRBD1 (5 bases). Germline values: CDR1 MNHEY, CDR2 SMNVEV (reference sequence). Trimming shortened V by 0 bases and J by 3 bases, and 11 bases separated the two germline ends. The CDR3 length is 15 residues.